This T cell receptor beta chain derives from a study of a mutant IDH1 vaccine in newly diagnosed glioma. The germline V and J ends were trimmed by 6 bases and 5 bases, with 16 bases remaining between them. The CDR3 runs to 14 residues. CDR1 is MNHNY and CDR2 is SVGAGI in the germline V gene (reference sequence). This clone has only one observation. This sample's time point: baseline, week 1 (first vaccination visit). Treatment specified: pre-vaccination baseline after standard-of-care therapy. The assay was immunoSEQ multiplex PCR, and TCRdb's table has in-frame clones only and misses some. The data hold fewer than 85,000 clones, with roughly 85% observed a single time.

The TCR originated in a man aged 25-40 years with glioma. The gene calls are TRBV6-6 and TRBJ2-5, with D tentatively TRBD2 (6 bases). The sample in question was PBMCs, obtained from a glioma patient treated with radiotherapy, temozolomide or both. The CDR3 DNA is TGTGCCAGCAGGGGGGTGGAGACTAGGGAGACCCAGTACTTC. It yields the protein CASRGVETRETQYF.